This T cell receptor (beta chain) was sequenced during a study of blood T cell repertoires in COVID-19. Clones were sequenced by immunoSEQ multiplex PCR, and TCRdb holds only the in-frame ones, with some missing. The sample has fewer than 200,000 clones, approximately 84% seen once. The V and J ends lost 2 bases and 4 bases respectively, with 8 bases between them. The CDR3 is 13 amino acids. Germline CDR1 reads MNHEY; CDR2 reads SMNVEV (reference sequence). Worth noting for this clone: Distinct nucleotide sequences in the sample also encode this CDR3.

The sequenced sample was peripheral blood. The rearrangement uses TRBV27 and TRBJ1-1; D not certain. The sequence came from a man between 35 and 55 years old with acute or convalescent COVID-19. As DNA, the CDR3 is TGTGCCAGCAGTTTAGGAGGCGTCACTGAAGCTTTCTTT. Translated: CASSLGGVTEAFF.